This TCR beta chain was recovered during a study of blood T cell repertoires in COVID-19. Study overall: The study drew acute and convalescent COVID-19 samples from the United States, Italy and Spain. From T cells, B-cell-depleted T cells, or PBMCs came the material, which was cDNA or gDNA.

This CDR3 has 13 residues. V lost 4 bases and J 10 bases, leaving 14 bases between the germline ends. Germline V gene lookup returns CDR1 SGHVS and CDR2 FQNEAQ. In the source study's methods: Using reference gene primer amplification, nucleated cell counts were estimated. Sequenced by immunoSEQ multiplex PCR; TCRdb stores in-frame clones only, minus some. The DNA was the basis for D and trimming; V, J and clone size are from that table. The data hold some 110,000 clones, with over 75% observed a single time. The sequenced sample was peripheral blood. The chain couples TRBV7-8 to TRBJ1-5; D is ambiguous. The clonotype comes from a human donor in a cohort sampled during active COVID-19. CDR3 DNA sequence: TGTGCCAGCAGCTCCACTATGGAATCACCCCAGCATTTT. Translating it yields CASSSTMESPQHF.